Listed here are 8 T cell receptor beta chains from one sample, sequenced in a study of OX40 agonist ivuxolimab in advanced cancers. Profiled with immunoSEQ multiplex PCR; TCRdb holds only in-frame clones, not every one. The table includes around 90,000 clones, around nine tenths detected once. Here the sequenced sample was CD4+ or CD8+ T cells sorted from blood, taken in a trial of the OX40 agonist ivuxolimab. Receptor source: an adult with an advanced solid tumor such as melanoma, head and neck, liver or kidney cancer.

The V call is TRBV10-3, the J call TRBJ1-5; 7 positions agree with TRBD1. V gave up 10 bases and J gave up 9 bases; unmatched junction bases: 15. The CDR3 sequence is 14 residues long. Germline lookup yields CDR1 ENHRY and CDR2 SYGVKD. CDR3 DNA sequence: TGTGCCACCACGAAGGAGGGGGCGCTGGGGCCCCAGCATTTT. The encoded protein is CATTKEGALGPQHF.

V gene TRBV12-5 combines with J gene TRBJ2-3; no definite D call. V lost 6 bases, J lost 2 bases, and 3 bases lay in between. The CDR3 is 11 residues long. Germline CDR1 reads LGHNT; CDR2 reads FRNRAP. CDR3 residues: CASGHTDTQYF. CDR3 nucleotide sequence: TGTGCTAGTGGCCACACAGATACGCAGTATTTT.

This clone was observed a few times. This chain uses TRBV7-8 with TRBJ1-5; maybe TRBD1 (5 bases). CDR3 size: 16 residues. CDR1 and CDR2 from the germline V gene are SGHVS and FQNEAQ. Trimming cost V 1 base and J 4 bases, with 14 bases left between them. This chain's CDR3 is CASSLGGPVGNQPQHF. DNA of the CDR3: TGTGCCAGCAGCTTAGGGGGCCCGGTCGGGAATCAGCCCCAGCATTTT. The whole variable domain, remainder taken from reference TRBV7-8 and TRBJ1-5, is GAGVSQSPRYKVAKRGQDVALRCDPISGHVSLFWYQQALGQGPEFLTYFQNEAQLDKSGLPSDRFFAERPEGSVSTLKIQRTQQEDSAVYLCASSLGGPVGNQPQHFGDGTRLSIL.

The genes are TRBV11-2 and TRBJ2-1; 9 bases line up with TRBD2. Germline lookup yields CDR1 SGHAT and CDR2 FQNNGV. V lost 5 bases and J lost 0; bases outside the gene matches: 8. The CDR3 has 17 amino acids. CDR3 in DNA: TGTGCCAGCAGCCAGGGGCCTAGCGGGGTCTCCTACAATGAGCAGTTCTTC. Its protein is CASSQGPSGVSYNEQFF. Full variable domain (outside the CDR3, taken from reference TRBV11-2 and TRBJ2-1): EAGVAQSPRYKIIEKRQSVAFWCNPISGHATLYWYQQILGQGPKLLIQFQNNGVVDDSQLPKDRFSAERLKGVDSTLKIQPAKLEDSAVYLCASSQGPSGVSYNEQFFGPGTRLTVL.

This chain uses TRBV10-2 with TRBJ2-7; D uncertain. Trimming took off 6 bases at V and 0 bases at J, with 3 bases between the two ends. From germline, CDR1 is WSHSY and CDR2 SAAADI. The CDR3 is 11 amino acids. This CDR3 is CASSPSYEQYF. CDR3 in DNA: TGCGCCAGCAGCCCCTCCTACGAGCAGTACTTC.

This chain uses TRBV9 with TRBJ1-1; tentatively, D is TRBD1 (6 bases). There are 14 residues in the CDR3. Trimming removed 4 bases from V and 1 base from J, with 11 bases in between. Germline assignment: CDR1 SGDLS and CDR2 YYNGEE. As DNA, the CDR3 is TGTGCCAGCAGCTCGGGACATCCGAACACTGAAGCTTTCTTT. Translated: CASSSGHPNTEAFF.

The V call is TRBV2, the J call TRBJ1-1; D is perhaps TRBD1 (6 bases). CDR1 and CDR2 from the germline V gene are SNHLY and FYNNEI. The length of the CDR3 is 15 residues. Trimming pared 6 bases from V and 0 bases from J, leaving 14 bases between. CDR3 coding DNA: TGTGCCAGCAGACTCAGGGGCAACATGAACACTGAAGCTTTCTTT. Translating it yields CASRLRGNMNTEAFF.

The CDR3 here is CASSEALAGAYEQYF. The CDR3 coding sequence is TGTGCCAGCAGTGAAGCGCTAGCGGGGGCCTACGAGCAGTACTTC. The chain joins TRBV6-1 to TRBJ2-7, with TRBD2 identical over 10 bases. CDR1 is MNHNS, CDR2 SASEGT, per germline. The CDR3 runs to 15 residues. V was pared by 0 bases and J by 2 bases, with 1 base of the junction left unmatched.